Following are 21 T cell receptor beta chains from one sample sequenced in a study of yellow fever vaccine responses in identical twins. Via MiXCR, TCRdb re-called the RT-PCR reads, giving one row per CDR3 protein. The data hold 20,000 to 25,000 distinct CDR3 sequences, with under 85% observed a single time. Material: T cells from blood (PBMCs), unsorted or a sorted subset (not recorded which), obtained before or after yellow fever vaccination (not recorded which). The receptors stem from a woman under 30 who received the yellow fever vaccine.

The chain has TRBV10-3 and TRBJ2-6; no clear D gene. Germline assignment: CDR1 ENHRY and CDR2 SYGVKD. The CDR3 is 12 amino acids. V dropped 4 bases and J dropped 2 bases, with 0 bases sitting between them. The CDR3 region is CAISAGANVLTF. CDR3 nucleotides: TGTGCCATCAGTGCTGGGGCCAACGTCCTGACTTTC.

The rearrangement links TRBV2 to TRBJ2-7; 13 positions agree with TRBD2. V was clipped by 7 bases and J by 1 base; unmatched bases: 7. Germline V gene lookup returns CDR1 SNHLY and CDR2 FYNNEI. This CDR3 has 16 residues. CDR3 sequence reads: CASTGTSGILSYEQYF. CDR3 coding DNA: TGTGCCAGCACAGGGACTAGCGGGATCCTGTCCTACGAGCAGTACTTC.

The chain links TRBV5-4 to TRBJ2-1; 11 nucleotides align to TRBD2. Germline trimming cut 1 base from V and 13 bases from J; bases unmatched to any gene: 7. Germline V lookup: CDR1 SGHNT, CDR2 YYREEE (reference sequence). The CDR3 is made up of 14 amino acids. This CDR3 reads CASSLSGTSGGQFF. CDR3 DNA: TGTGCCAGCAGCTTGAGTGGCACTAGCGGGGGTCAGTTCTTC.

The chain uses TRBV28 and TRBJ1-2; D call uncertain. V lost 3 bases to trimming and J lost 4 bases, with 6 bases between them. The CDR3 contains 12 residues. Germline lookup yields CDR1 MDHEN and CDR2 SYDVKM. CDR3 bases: TGTGCCAGCAGTTTTACCAGCTATGGCTACACCTTC. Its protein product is CASSFTSYGYTF.

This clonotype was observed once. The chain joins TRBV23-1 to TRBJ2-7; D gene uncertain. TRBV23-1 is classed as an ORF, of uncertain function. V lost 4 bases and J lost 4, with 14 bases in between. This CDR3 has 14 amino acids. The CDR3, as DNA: TGCGCCAGCAGTCCGGTGGGGTTCTCTTACGAGCAGTACTTC. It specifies CASSPVGFSYEQYF.

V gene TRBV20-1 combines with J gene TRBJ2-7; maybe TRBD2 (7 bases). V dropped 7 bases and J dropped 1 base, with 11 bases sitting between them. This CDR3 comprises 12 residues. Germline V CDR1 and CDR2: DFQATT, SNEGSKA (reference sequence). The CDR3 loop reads CSVAGASYEQYV. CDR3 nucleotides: TGCAGTGTTGCGGGGGCGTCCTACGAGCAGTACGTC.

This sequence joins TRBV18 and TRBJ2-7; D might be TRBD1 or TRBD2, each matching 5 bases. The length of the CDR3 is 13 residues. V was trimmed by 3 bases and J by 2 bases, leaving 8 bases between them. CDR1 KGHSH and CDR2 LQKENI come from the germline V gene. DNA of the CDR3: TGTGCCAGCTCACCGGGACGGACCTACGAGCAGTACTTC. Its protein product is CASSPGRTYEQYF.

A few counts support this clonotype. As DNA, the CDR3 is TGCAGTGCTTCCCCGGGGGGAGGGGGGTCGATTTCCTCGTTCTTC. Translation: CSASPGGGGSISSFF. The chain carries TRBV20-1 and TRBJ2-1; D possibly corresponds to TRBD2 (7 bases). Germline V gene data show CDR1 as DFQATT and CDR2 as SNEGSKA (reference sequence). This CDR3 contains 15 residues. The V and J ends lost 5 bases and 15 bases respectively, with 29 bases between them.

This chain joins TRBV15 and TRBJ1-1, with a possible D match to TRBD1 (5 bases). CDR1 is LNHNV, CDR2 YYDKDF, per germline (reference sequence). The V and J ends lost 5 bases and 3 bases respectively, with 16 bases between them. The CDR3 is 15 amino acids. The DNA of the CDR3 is TGTGCCACCAGCGATCGAGGTGGCAGGGACACTGAAGCTTTCTTT. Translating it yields CATSDRGGRDTEAFF.

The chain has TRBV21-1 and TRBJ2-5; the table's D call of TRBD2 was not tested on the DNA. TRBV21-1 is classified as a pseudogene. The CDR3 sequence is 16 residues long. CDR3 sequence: CASSPRGLAGWETQYF. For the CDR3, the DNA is TGTGCCAGCAGCCCACGCGGACTAGCGGGATGGGAGACCCAGTACTTC.

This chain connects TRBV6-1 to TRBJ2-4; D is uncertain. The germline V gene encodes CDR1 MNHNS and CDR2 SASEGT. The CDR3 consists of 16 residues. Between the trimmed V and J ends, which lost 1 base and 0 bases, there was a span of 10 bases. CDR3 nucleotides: TGTGCCAGCAGTGAAGGTCGGCAATTAGCCAAAAACATTCAGTACTTC. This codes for CASSEGRQLAKNIQYF.

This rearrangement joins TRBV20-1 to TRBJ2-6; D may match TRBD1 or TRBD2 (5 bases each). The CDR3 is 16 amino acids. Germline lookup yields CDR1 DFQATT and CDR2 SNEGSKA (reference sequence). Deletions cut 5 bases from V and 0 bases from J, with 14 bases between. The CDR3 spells CSAGGRVPSGANVLTF. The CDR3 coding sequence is TGCAGTGCTGGGGGACGGGTACCCTCTGGGGCCAACGTCCTGACTTTC.

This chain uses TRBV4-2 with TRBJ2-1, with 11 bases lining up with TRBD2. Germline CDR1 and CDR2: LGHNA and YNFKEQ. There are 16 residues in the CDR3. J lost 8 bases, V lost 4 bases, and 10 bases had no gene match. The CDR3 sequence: CASSRVAGGPGHEQFF. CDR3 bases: TGTGCCAGCAGCCGGGTAGCGGGAGGGCCGGGTCATGAGCAGTTCTTC.

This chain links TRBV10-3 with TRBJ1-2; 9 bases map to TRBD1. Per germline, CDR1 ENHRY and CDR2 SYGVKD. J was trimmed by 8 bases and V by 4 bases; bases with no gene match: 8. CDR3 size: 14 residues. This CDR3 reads CAISGDRVSTGYTF. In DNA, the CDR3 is TGTGCCATCAGTGGGGACAGGGTCAGTACGGGCTACACCTTC.

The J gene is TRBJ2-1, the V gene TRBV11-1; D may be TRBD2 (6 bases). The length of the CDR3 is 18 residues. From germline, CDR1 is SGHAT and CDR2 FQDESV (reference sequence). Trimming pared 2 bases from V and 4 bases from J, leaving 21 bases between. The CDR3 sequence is CASSLPRARGAEYNEQFF. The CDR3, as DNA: TGTGCCAGCAGCTTACCACGAGCACGCGGGGCGGAATACAATGAGCAGTTCTTC.

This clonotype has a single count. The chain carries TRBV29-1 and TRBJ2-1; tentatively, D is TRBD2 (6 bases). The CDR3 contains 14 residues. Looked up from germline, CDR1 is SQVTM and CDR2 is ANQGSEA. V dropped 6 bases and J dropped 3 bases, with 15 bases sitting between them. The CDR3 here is CSVTREPIYNEQFF. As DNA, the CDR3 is TGCAGCGTAACCCGGGAGCCGATCTACAATGAGCAGTTCTTC.

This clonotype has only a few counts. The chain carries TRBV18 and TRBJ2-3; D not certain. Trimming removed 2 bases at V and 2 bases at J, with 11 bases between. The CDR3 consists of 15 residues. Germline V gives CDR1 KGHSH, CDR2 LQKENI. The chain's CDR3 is CASSPKRQITDTQYF. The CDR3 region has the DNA TGTGCCAGCTCACCAAAGCGCCAGATCACAGATACGCAGTATTTT.

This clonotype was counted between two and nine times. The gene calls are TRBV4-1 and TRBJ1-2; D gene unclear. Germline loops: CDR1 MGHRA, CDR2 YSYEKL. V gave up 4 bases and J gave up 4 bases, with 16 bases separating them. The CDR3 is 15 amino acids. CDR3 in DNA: TGCGCCAGCAGCCCCCCCGGGGAGGGCAGCTATGGCTACACCTTC. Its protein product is CASSPPGEGSYGYTF.

Here the CDR3 DNA reads TGTGCCAGCAGCTCCCATGCAGATACGCAGTATTTT. Translation gives CASSSHADTQYF. The chain links TRBV7-6 to TRBJ2-3, with no clear D. Trimming pared 4 bases from V and 4 bases from J, leaving 6 bases between. The CDR3 has 12 amino acids. Germline V gives CDR1 SGHVS, CDR2 FNYEAQ.

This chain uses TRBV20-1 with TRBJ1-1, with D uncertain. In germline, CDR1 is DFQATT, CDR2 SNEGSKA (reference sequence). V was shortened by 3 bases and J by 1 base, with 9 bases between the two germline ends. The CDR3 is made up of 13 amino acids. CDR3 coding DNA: TGCAGTGCTAGGTCCCAGGAGAACACTGAAGCTTTCTTT. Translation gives CSARSQENTEAFF.

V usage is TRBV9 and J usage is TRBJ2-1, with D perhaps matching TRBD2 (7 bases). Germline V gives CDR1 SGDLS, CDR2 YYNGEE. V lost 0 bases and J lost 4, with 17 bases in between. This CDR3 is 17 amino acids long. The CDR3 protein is CASSVGGGPRGYNEQFF. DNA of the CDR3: TGTGCCAGCAGCGTAGGGGGAGGGCCAAGGGGGTACAATGAGCAGTTCTTC.